Following are 28 T cell receptor beta chains from one sample sequenced in a study of Ad26.COV2.S vaccination and SARS-CoV-2 variants (dated by TCRdb to the early 2020s). To prepare the library, the immunoSEQ multiplex PCR assay was applied. TCRdb stores this immuneACCESS table with in-frame sequences only. Part of the clones is absent; in the studies checked, under half of the shortfall reflects unresolved V genes, and no reason is known for the rest. Within this sample are roughly 100,000 clones, with over 70% of them counted one time only. The ten largest clones take up roughly 17% of the sample. The label giving this sample's time point can be read as: individuals recovered from natural SARS-CoV-2 infection. The source material was peripheral blood, sampled after recovery from COVID-19. These receptor sequences come from a human donor who had recovered from COVID-19.

This clone was counted once. Within the sample, other DNA sequences also encode this same CDR3. The V and J genes are TRBV19 and TRBJ1-6; 8 bases are a match to TRBD1. Per germline, CDR1 LNHDA and CDR2 SQIVND (reference sequence). V gave up 5 bases and J gave up 6 bases; unmatched junction bases: 3. The CDR3 sequence is 14 residues long. The CDR3 bases are TGTGCCAGTAGTCCTGGACAGGGTAATTCACCCCTCCACTTT. As protein: CASSPGQGNSPLHF.

This clone came up once. The gene calls are TRBV7-3 and TRBJ2-3; 9 nucleotides line up with TRBD2. The CDR3 spans 18 residues. The ends lost 6 bases at V and 5 bases at J; junction bases unmatched: 18. CDR1 is SGHTA and CDR2 is FQGTGA in the germline V gene. CDR3 region: CASSPLGQRGAGRDTQYF. Here the CDR3 DNA reads TGTGCCAGCAGTCCCCTGGGGCAGCGGGGGGCTGGCCGAGATACGCAGTATTTT.

J is TRBJ2-7 and V is TRBV30; D perhaps matches TRBD2 (5 bases). This CDR3 region has 16 residues. V was cut by 0 bases and J by 5 bases, with 20 bases left in between. Germline CDR1 GTSNPN, CDR2 SVGIG (reference sequence). The CDR3 region is CAWSVPRDLFPHEQYF. The CDR3, as DNA: TGTGCCTGGAGTGTACCCCGGGATCTCTTTCCACACGAGCAGTACTTC.

The V call is TRBV19, the J call TRBJ1-4; no definite D call. Germline loops: CDR1 LNHDA, CDR2 SQIVND (reference sequence). CDR3 length: 15 residues. V gave up 7 bases and J gave up 5 bases, with 17 bases separating them. The CDR3 nucleotides read TGTGCCAGTATGAGGATTGGAGAACCAAATGAAAAACTGTTTTTT. It is translated as CASMRIGEPNEKLFF.

This sequence joins TRBV30 and TRBJ2-7; no firm D call. V was clipped by 3 bases and J by 5 bases, with 11 bases between them. The CDR3 runs to 12 residues. The germline CDR1 and CDR2 sequences are GTSNPN and SVGIG (reference sequence). This chain's CDR3 is CAWRVGSDEQYF. Here the CDR3 DNA reads TGTGCCTGGAGAGTGGGAAGCGACGAGCAGTACTTC.

The gene calls are TRBV5-1 and TRBJ2-7; possibly TRBD2 for D (5 bases). The CDR3 contains 15 residues. The V and J ends lost 0 bases and 3 bases respectively, with 13 bases between them. CDR1 and CDR2 from the germline V gene are SGHRS and YFSETQ. CDR3 residues: CASSLAAESGYEQYF. The CDR3 DNA reads as TGCGCCAGCAGCTTGGCCGCGGAGAGCGGCTACGAGCAGTACTTC.

The rearrangement uses TRBV5-4 and TRBJ2-1, with 8 bases fitting TRBD1. Unmatched junction bases numbered 8, after V lost 4 bases and J lost 2 bases. Per the germline V gene, CDR1 is SGHNT and CDR2 is YYREEE (reference sequence). The CDR3 sequence is 16 residues long. The CDR3 here is CASSPSDRVAYNEQFF. CDR3 bases: TGTGCCAGCAGCCCATCGGACAGGGTAGCCTACAATGAGCAGTTCTTC.

The gene calls are TRBV20-1 and TRBJ2-1; D might be TRBD2 (6 bases). Germline values: CDR1 DFQATT, CDR2 SNEGSKA (reference sequence). The CDR3 loop spans 13 amino acids. The V gene lost 3 bases and the J gene lost 9 bases, with 15 bases spanning the gap. CDR3 protein: CSASGGGIGEQFF. For the CDR3, the DNA is TGCAGTGCTAGTGGTGGCGGGATCGGTGAGCAGTTCTTC.

This clone has just a few counts. The chain uses TRBV10-2 and TRBJ1-1, with D possibly matching TRBD1 (5 bases). From germline, CDR1 is WSHSY and CDR2 SAAADI. Trimming took 3 bases from V and 11 from J, leaving 10 bases between them. The CDR3 is 11 amino acids. The CDR3, as DNA: TGCGCCAGCAGTGATCAGGGCTGGGCTTTCTTT. It translates to CASSDQGWAFF.

This clone was seen a handful of times. J is TRBJ1-3 and V is TRBV9; D gene unclear. V was pared by 2 bases and J by 4 bases, with 7 bases between. The CDR3 loop spans 13 amino acids. The germline V gene has CDR1 SGDLS and CDR2 YYNGEE. In nucleotides, the CDR3 is TGTGCCAGCAGCGTTCAACCGGGAAACACCATATATTTT. This sequence encodes CASSVQPGNTIYF.

The chain is built from TRBV29-1 and TRBJ1-2, with 9 bases aligning to TRBD1. The germline V gene has CDR1 SQVTM and CDR2 ANQGSEA. The CDR3 covers 14 residues. V lost 3 bases and J lost 6; bases outside the gene matches: 8. CDR3: CSVERTGGADGYTF. The CDR3 nucleotides read TGCAGCGTTGAGAGAACAGGGGGCGCGGATGGCTACACCTTC.

The chain carries TRBV7-2 and TRBJ2-6; 7 nucleotides align to TRBD1. V dropped 6 bases and J dropped 1; count of bases not matched to a gene: 0. The CDR3 spans 14 residues. Germline CDR1 and CDR2: SGHTA and FQGNSA. CDR3 sequence reads: CASRTGSGANVLTF. The CDR3 DNA reads as TGTGCCAGCAGGACAGGGTCTGGGGCCAACGTCCTGACTTTC. The full variable domain, in which reference TRBV7-2 and TRBJ2-6 provide the parts outside the CDR3, is GAGVSQSPSNKVTEKGKDVELRCDPISGHTALYWYRQSLGQGLEFLIYFQGNSAPDKSGLPSDRFSAERTGGSVSTLTIQRTQQEDSAVYLCASRTGSGANVLTFGAGSRLTVL.

The count of this clone is one. The chain is built from TRBV12-3 or TRBV12-4 and TRBJ2-7; maybe TRBD2 (5 bases). V was clipped by 1 base and J by 7 bases, with 11 bases between them. This CDR3 region has 13 residues. Written as DNA, the CDR3 is TGTGCCAGCAGTTTAGAGACGGGAATGGAGCAGTACTTC. Translation: CASSLETGMEQYF.

V and J are TRBV9 and TRBJ2-1, with D possibly TRBD2 on 6 matching bases. Trimming took 1 base from V and 9 from J, leaving 17 bases between them. The CDR3 is 15 residues long. Per the germline V gene, CDR1 is SGDLS and CDR2 is YYNGEE. The CDR3 loop reads CASSVRAGTGGEQFF. The CDR3 DNA is TGTGCCAGCAGCGTACGGGCAGGGACTGGCGGTGAGCAGTTCTTC.

The CDR3 spells CASSLQGAAGELFF. CDR3 DNA sequence: TGCGCCAGCAGCCTACAGGGGGCCGCCGGGGAGCTGTTTTTT. The chain employs TRBV5-1 and TRBJ2-2; 9 nucleotides line up with TRBD1. This CDR3 contains 14 residues. The germline gives CDR1 SGHRS, CDR2 YFSETQ. With 4 bases clipped from V and 6 bases from J, the junction kept 4 bases outside the gene matches.

The chain recombines TRBV5-6 with TRBJ1-2; D not resolved. Germline values: CDR1 SGHDT, CDR2 YYEEEE. V was trimmed by 0 bases and J by 4 bases, leaving 13 bases between them. The CDR3 extends over 15 amino acids. CDR3 amino acids: CASSLAVSAVYGYTF. CDR3 bases: TGTGCCAGCAGCTTGGCCGTGTCGGCAGTCTATGGCTACACCTTC.

This sequence joins TRBV5-1 and TRBJ2-5, with TRBD1 matching over 8 bases. Germline V gene sequence: CDR1 SGHRS, CDR2 YFSETQ. The CDR3 loop spans 14 amino acids. With V trimmed by 2 bases and J by 3 bases, 3 bases remained unmatched. CDR3 loop: CASSLVDREETQYF. In nucleotides, the CDR3 is TGCGCCAGCAGCTTAGTGGACAGGGAAGAGACCCAGTACTTC.

The rearrangement uses TRBV6-5 and TRBJ2-2; D unresolved. The germline CDR1 and CDR2 sequences are MNHEY and SVGAGI. V was trimmed by 6 bases and J by 5 bases, leaving 13 bases between them. CDR3 length equals 14 residues. The CDR3 DNA reads as TGTGCCAGCAGGCAACCACAGACAACCGGGGAGCTGTTTTTT. Its protein product is CASRQPQTTGELFF.

The chain combines TRBV7-9 with TRBJ1-2; D gene uncertain. The V and J ends lost 3 bases and 8 bases respectively, with 13 bases between them. CDR1 and CDR2 from the germline V gene are SEHNR and FQNEAQ (reference sequence). This CDR3 is 13 amino acids long. The DNA of the CDR3 is TGTGCCAGCAGCTTGGGTAGGGAGGAAGGCTACACCTTC. It codes for CASSLGREEGYTF.

In its sample, this clone was seen a few times. V usage is TRBV7-3 and J usage is TRBJ2-1; D uncertain. Germline V gene sequence: CDR1 SGHTA, CDR2 FQGTGA. The CDR3 is made up of 16 amino acids. The ends were cut back, 5 bases at V and 6 bases at J, with 20 bases in the middle. The CDR3 sequence: CASSPGRTNTPNEQFF. The CDR3 nucleotides read TGTGCCAGCAGCCCGGGTCGGACCAACACCCCCAATGAGCAGTTCTTC.

This clone was counted only a few times. The rearrangement links TRBV11-2 to TRBJ2-7, with TRBD1 matching over 7 bases. Trimming at V came to 5 bases and at J to 5 bases, leaving 15 bases not matched to a gene. Germline V lookup: CDR1 SGHAT, CDR2 FQNNGV. The CDR3 is 16 residues long. Here the CDR3 DNA reads TGTGCCAGCAGCACGATTGCGACAGGGTTCCTCGACGAGCAGTACTTC. As protein: CASSTIATGFLDEQYF.

The V and J genes are TRBV28 and TRBJ1-1; a weak D match, TRBD1 (6 bases). This CDR3 spans 14 amino acids. Germline V gives CDR1 MDHEN, CDR2 SYDVKM. The V and J ends lost 6 bases and 5 bases respectively, with 16 bases between them. As DNA, the CDR3 is TGTGCCAGCAGGGCCTACAGGGAGGGGACTGAAGCTTTCTTT. Residues: CASRAYREGTEAFF.

CDR3 nucleotides: TGTGCCACCCCCCCCACAGGGGGCCGCACAGATACGCAGTATTTT. This gives the protein CATPPTGGRTDTQYF. The chain employs TRBV7-9 and TRBJ2-3; 9 positions agree with TRBD1. Germline-derived CDR1 and CDR2 are SEHNR and FQNEAQ (reference sequence). The CDR3 is made up of 15 amino acids. V was pared by 10 bases and J by 1 base, with 9 bases of the junction left unmatched. Variable domain in full (rest from reference TRBV7-9 and TRBJ2-3): DTGVSQNPRHKITKRGQNVTFRCDPISEHNRLYWYRQTLGQGPEFLTYFQNEAQLEKSRLLSDRFSAERPKGSFSTLEIQRTEQGDSAMYLCATPPTGGRTDTQYFGPGTRLTVL.

The genes are TRBV28 and TRBJ1-1; the D gene is possibly TRBD1 (6 bases). The CDR3 length is 14 residues. The germline V and J ends were trimmed by 6 bases and 1 base, with 12 bases remaining between them. Per germline, CDR1 MDHEN and CDR2 SYDVKM. This chain's CDR3 is CASSPPTGNTEAFF. CDR3 DNA: TGTGCCAGCAGCCCCCCGACAGGGAACACTGAAGCTTTCTTT.

The chain joins TRBV5-1 to TRBJ2-7; TRBD1 matches 10 bases. The CDR3 length is 14 residues. Trimming took 4 bases from V and 5 from J; bases not matched to a gene: 6. In germline, CDR1 is SGHRS, CDR2 YFSETQ. This CDR3 reads CASSILGQGDEQYF. The CDR3 coding sequence is TGCGCCAGCAGCATCCTCGGACAGGGGGACGAGCAGTACTTC. The variable domain in full, completed from reference TRBV5-1 and TRBJ2-7, reads KAGVTQTPRYLIKTRGQQVTLSCSPISGHRSVSWYQQTPGQGLQFLFEYFSETQRNKGNFPGRFSGRQFSNSRSEMNVSTLELGDSALYLCASSILGQGDEQYFGPGTRLTVT.

V usage is TRBV12-3 or TRBV12-4 and J usage is TRBJ2-7, with D possibly being TRBD2 (6 bases). The CDR3 totals 11 residues. V lost 1 base and J 11 bases, leaving 9 bases between the germline ends. CDR3 sequence: CASSLEGRKYF. The CDR3 bases are TGTGCCAGCAGTTTAGAGGGGAGGAAGTACTTC.

The rearrangement uses TRBV28 and TRBJ2-7; TRBD1 is a possible D gene (5 bases). Germline assignment: CDR1 MDHEN and CDR2 SYDVKM. The CDR3 is made up of 12 amino acids. Trimming pared 9 bases from V and 4 bases from J, leaving 13 bases between. CDR3 in DNA: TGTGCCAGTACCGTGGGGCCATACGAGCAGTACTTC. Translated: CASTVGPYEQYF.

The rearrangement uses TRBV12-3 or TRBV12-4 and TRBJ1-1, with TRBD1 as a possible D gene (5 bases). V was clipped by 3 bases and J by 7 bases, with 12 bases between them. The CDR3 is 13 residues long. CDR3 sequence reads: CASSFNQGGEAFF. The CDR3 nucleotides are TGTGCCAGCAGTTTTAACCAGGGAGGTGAAGCTTTCTTT.